This entry describes one T cell receptor (beta chain). The sample belongs to a study of blood T cell repertoires in COVID-19. Study background: COVID-19 samples from acute and convalescent phases originated in the United States, Italy and Spain.

As handled by the study authors: Reference gene primer amplification gave estimated nucleated cell counts. The table came from immunoSEQ multiplex PCR; TCRdb's copy has only in-frame clones and leaves some out. V and J calls and clone size are as listed in that table; D and trimming were resolved from the DNA. The sample lists 300,000 to 400,000 clones, 70% to 90% occurring once. Germline-derived CDR1 and CDR2 are ENHRY and SYGVKD. The germline V and J ends were trimmed by 11 bases and 1 base, with 12 bases remaining between them. This CDR3 has 12 amino acids. The chain combines TRBV10-3 with TRBJ2-7; a possible D gene is TRBD1 (5 bases). The TCR originated in a young woman with COVID-19, enrolled during active disease. Sequencing used peripheral blood. CDR3 loop: CAAEDSSYEQYF. Written as DNA, the CDR3 is TGTGCCGCTGAAGACAGTTCCTACGAGCAGTACTTC.